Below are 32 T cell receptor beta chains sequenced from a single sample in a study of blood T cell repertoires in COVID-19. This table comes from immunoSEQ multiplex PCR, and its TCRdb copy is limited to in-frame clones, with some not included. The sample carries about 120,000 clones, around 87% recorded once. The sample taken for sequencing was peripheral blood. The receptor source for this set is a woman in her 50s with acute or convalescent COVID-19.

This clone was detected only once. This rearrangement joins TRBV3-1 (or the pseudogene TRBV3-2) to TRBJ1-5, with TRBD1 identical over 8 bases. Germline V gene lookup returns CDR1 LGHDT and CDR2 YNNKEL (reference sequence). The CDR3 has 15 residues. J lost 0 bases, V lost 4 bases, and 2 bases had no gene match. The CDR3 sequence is CASSLDRGSNQPQHF. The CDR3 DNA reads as TGTGCCAGCAGCCTCGACAGGGGTAGCAATCAGCCCCAGCATTTT.

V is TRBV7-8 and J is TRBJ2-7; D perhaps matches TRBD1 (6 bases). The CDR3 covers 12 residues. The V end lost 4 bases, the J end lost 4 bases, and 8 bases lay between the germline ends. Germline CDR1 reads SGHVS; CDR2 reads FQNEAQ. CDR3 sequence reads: CASSWTVYEQYF. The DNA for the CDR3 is TGTGCCAGCAGCTGGACAGTTTACGAGCAGTACTTC. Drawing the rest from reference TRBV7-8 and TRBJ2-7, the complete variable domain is GAGVSQSPRYKVAKRGQDVALRCDPISGHVSLFWYQQALGQGPEFLTYFQNEAQLDKSGLPSDRFFAERPEGSVSTLKIQRTQQEDSAVYLCASSWTVYEQYFGPGTRLTVT.

Here the CDR3 DNA reads TGTGCCAGCAGCCCCCAAGAGGGGGCTAACTATGGCTACACCTTC. This gives the protein CASSPQEGANYGYTF. This rearrangement joins TRBV11-2 to TRBJ1-2, with D possibly TRBD1 on 6 matching bases. The germline V and J ends were trimmed by 5 bases and 0 bases, with 13 bases remaining between them. The CDR3 is 15 amino acids. The germline gives CDR1 SGHAT, CDR2 FQNNGV.

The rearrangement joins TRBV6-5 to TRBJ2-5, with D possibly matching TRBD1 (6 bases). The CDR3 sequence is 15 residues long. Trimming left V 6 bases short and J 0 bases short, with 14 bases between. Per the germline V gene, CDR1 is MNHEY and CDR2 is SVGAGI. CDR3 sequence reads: CASSRTQGNQETQYF. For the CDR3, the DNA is TGTGCCAGCAGCCGGACACAGGGTAACCAAGAGACCCAGTACTTC.

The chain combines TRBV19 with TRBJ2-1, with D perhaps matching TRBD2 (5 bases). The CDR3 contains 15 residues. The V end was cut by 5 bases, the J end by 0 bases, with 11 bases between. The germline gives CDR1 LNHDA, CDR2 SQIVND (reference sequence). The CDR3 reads CASSPAVTSYNEQFF. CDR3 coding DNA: TGTGCCAGTAGTCCAGCGGTGACCTCCTACAATGAGCAGTTCTTC.

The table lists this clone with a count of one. The CDR3 protein is CASSLTSGRVMYGEQYF. CDR3 coding DNA: TGTGCCAGCAGCTTGACTAGCGGGAGAGTCATGTACGGCGAGCAGTACTTC. This sequence joins TRBV5-8 and TRBJ2-7; TRBD2 matches at 11 bases. Germline V CDR1 and CDR2: SGHTS, YDEGEE. V was clipped by 1 base and J by 6 bases; unmatched bases: 12. The CDR3 is 17 residues long.

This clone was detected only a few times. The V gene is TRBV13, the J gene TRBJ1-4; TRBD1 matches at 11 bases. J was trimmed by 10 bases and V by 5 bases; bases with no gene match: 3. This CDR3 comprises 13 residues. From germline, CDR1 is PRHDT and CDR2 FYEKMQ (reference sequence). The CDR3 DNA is TGTGCCAGCAGCGGTGGACAGGGGGCAAAACTGTTTTTT. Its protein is CASSGGQGAKLFF.

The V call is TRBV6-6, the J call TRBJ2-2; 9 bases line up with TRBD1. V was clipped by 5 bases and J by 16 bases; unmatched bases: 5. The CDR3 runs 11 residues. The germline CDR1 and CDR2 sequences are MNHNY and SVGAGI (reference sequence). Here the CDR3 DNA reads TGTGCCAGCAGTCCCGGGACAGGGAAGTTTTTT. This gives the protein CASSPGTGKFF.

In DNA, the CDR3 is TGTGCCACCTCACTAGCTAGCCCTACCGGGAATGAGCAGTTCTTC. As protein: CATSLASPTGNEQFF. The gene calls are TRBV10-3 and TRBJ2-1; the D gene is possibly TRBD2 (6 bases). Germline V gene data show CDR1 as ENHRY and CDR2 as SYGVKD. CDR3 size: 15 residues. V shed 10 bases and J shed 7 bases, with 23 bases lying between them.

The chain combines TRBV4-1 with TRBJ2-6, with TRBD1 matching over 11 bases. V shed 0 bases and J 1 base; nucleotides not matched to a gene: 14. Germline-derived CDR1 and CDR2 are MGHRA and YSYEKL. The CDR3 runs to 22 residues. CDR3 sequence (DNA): TGCGCCAGCAGCCAAGAACTTCGCTGGACAGGGGGCGGACGGTCTGGGGCCAACGTCCTGACTTTC. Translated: CASSQELRWTGGGRSGANVLTF.

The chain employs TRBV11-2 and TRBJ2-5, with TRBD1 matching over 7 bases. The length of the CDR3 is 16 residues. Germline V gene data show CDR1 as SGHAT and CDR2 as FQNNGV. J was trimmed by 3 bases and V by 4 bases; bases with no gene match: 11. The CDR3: CASSSLWDRQKETQYF. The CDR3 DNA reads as TGTGCCAGCAGCTCGCTTTGGGACAGACAGAAAGAGACCCAGTACTTC. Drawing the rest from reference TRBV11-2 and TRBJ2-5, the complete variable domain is EAGVAQSPRYKIIEKRQSVAFWCNPISGHATLYWYQQILGQGPKLLIQFQNNGVVDDSQLPKDRFSAERLKGVDSTLKIQPAKLEDSAVYLCASSSLWDRQKETQYFGPGTRLLVL.

In DNA form, the CDR3 reads TGTGCCTGGAGTGAGGGACAGCCAAACGAGCAGTACTTC. Protein sequence: CAWSEGQPNEQYF. This rearrangement joins TRBV30 to TRBJ2-7; TRBD1 matches at 7 bases. J gave up 5 bases and V 1 base, and 5 bases lay outside the gene matches. Germline values: CDR1 GTSNPN, CDR2 SVGIG (reference sequence). This CDR3 comprises 13 residues. The whole variable domain, filled in from reference TRBV30 and TRBJ2-7, reads SQTIHQWPATLVQPVGSPLSLECTVEGTSNPNLYWYRQAAGRGLQLLFYSVGIGQISSEVPQNLSASRPQDRQFILSSKKLLLSDSGFYLCAWSEGQPNEQYFGPGTRLTVT.

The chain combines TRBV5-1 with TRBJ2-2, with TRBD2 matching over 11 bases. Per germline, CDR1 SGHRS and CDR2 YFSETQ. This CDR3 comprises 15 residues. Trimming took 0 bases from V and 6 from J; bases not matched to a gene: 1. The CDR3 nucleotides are TGCGCCAGCAGCTTGGCACTAGCGGGAGCCGGGGAGCTGTTTTTT. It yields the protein CASSLALAGAGELFF.

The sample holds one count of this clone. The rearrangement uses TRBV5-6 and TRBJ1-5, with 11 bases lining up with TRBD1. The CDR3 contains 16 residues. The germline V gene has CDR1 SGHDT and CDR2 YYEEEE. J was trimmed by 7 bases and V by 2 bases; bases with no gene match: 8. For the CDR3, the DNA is TGTGCCAGCAGCTTCGGACAGGGGGCCTTCGGGCAGCCCCAGCATTTT. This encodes CASSFGQGAFGQPQHF.

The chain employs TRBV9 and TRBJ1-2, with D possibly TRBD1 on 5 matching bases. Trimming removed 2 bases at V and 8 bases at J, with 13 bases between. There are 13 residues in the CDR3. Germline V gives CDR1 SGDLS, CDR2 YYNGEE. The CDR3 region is CASSVALGAGYTF. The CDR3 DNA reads TGTGCCAGCAGCGTCGCCCTTGGGGCAGGCTACACCTTC.

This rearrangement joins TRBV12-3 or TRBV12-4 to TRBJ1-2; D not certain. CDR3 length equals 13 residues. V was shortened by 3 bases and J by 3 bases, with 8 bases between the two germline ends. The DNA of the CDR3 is TGTGCCAGCAGTTTTGGGGAGGACTATGGCTACACCTTC. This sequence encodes CASSFGEDYGYTF.

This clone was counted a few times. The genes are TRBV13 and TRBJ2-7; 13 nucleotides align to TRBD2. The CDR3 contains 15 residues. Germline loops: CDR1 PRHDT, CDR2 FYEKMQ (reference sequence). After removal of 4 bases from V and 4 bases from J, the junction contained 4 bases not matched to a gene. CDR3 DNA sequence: TGTGCCAGCAGCTCCCGGACTAGCGGGGGTTACGAGCAGTACTTC. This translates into CASSSRTSGGYEQYF.

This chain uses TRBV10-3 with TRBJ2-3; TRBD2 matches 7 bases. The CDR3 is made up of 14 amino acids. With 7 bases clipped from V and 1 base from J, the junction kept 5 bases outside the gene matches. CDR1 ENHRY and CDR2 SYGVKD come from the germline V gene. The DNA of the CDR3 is TGTGCCATCAACCCAGCGGGACGCACAGATACGCAGTATTTT. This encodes CAINPAGRTDTQYF.

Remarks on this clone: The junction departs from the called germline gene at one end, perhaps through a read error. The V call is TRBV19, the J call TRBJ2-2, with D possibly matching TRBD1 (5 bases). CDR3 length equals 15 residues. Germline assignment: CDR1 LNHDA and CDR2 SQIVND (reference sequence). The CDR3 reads CASSIEGAPTRELFF. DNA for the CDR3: TGTGCCAGTAGTATAGAAGGGGCTCCCACCCGGGAGCTGTTTTTT.

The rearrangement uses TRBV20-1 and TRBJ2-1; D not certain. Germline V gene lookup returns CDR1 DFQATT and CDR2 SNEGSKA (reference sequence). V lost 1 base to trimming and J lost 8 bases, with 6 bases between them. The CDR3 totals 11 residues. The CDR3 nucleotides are TGCAGTGCTAGAGGCGAGTATGAGCAGTTCTTC. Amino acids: CSARGEYEQFF.

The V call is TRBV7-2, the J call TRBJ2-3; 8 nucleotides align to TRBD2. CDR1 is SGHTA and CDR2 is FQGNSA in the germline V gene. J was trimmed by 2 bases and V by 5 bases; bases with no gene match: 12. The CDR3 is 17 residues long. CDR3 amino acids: CASSLRTSGFITDTQYF. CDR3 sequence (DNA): TGTGCCAGCAGCCTTAGAACTAGCGGTTTTATCACAGATACGCAGTATTTT. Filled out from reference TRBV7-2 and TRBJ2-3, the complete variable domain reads GAGVSQSPSNKVTEKGKDVELRCDPISGHTALYWYRQSLGQGLEFLIYFQGNSAPDKSGLPSDRFSAERTGGSVSTLTIQRTQQEDSAVYLCASSLRTSGFITDTQYFGPGTRLTVL.

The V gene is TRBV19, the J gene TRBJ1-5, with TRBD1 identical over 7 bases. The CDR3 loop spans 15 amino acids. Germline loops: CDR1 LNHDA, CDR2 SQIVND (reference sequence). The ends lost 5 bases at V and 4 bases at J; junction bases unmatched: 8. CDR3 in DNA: TGTGCCAGTAGTCCCCAGGGGGTCATAAATCAGCCCCAGCATTTT. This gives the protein CASSPQGVINQPQHF.

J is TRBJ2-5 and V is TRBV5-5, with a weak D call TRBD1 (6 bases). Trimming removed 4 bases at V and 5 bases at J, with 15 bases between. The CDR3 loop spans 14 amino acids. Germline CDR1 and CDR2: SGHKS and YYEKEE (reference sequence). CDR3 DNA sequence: TGTGCCAGCAGCCTGGACAGATGGGTGGAGACCCAGTACTTC. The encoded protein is CASSLDRWVETQYF.

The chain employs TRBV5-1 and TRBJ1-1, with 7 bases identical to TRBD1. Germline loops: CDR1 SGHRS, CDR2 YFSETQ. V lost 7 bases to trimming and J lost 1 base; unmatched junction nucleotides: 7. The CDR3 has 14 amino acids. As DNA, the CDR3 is TGCGCCAGCGCCACGACAGGGACGAACACTGAAGCTTTCTTT. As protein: CASATTGTNTEAFF.

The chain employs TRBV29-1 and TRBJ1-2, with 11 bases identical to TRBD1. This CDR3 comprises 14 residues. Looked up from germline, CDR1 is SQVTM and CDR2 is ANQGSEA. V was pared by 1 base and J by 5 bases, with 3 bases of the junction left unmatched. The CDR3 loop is CSVEGTGGRYGYTF. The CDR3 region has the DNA TGCAGCGTTGAAGGGACAGGGGGCCGGTATGGCTACACCTTC.

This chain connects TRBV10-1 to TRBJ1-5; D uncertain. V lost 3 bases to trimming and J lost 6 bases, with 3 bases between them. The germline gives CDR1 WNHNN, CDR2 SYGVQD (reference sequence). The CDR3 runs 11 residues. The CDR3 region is CASSDRQPQHF. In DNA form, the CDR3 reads TGCGCCAGCAGTGATCGTCAGCCCCAGCATTTT.

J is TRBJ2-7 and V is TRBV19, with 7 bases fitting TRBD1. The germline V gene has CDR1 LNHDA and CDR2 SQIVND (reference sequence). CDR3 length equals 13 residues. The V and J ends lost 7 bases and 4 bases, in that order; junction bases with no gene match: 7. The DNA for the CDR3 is TGTGCCAGTACTGACAGGGCGGGTTACGAGCAGTACTTC. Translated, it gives CASTDRAGYEQYF.

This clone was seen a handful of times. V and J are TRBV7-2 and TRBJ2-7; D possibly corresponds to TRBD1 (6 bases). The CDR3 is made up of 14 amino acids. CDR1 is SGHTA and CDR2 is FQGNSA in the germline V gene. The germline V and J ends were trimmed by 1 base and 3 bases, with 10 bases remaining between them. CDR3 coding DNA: TGTGCCAGCAGCTTAGAGAGAGGGGGCTACGAGCAGTACTTC. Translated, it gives CASSLERGGYEQYF.

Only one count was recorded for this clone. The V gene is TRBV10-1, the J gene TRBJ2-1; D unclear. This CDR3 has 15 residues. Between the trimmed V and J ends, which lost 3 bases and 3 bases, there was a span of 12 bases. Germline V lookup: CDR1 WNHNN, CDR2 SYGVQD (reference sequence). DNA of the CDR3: TGCGCCAGCAGTGATGCTAATCCTGGCTACAATGAGCAGTTCTTC. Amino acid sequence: CASSDANPGYNEQFF.

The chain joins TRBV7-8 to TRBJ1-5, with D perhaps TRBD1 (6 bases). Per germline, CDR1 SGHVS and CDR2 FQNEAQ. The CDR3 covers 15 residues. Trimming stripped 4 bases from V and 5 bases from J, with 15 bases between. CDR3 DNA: TGTGCCAGCAGCTCCAGGGGTCTGGGGGATCAGCCCCAGCATTTT. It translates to CASSSRGLGDQPQHF.

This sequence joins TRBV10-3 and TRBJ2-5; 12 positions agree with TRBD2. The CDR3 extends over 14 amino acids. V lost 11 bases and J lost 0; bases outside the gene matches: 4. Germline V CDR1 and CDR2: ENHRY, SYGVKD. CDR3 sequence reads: CAARTSGNQETQYF. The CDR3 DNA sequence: TGTGCCGCCCGGACTAGCGGGAACCAAGAGACCCAGTACTTC.

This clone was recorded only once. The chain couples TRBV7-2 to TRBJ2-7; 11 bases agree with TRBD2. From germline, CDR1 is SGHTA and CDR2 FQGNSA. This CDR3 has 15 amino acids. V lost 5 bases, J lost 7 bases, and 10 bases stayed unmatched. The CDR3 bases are TGTGCCAGCAGCACTAAGACTAGCGGGGTCGGGGAGCAGTACTTC. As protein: CASSTKTSGVGEQYF.